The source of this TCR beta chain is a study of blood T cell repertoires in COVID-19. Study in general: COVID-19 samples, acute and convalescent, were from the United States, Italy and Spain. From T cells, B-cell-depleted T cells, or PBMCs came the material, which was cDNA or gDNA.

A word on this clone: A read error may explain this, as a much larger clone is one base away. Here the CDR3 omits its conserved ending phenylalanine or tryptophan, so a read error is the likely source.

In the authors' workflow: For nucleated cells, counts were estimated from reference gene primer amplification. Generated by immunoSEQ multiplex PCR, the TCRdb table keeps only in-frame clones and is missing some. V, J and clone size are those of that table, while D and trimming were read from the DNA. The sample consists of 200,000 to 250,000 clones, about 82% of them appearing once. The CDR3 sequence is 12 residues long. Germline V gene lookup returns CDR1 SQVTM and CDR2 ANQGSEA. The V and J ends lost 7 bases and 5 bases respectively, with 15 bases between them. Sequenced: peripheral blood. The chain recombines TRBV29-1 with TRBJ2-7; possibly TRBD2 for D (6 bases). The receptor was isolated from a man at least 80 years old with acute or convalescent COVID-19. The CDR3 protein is CSAPGEFNEQYL. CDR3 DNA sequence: TGCAGCGCCCCGGGGGAGTTCAACGAGCAGTACCTC.